The clone carrying this TCR beta chain was detected a few times. The antigen remains undetermined. Germline CDR1 reads MNHNY; CDR2 reads SVGAGI (reference sequence). V was trimmed by 0 bases and J by 5 bases, leaving 13 bases between them. This CDR3 is 15 amino acids long. These data originate in a study of blood T cells in healthy people across ages. General study points: Expanded clonotype shifts may have been confounded, as the donors had an unknown CMV status. Those diversity estimates obtained from one million T cells were thought to be underestimates.

No fewer than 5 micrograms of total RNA were isolated from every sample. The authors ran a second PCR of roughly 6 to 12 cycles using a sample-barcoded 5' primer and a J-beta primer mix. MiXCR, applied by TCRdb to the 5' RACE reads, yields one record per CDR3 protein. The data hold about 1.8 million distinct CDR3 sequences, with roughly 50% observed a single time. The TCR was taken from a woman aged 40 to 49 in good health. The sequenced sample consisted of blood. J is TRBJ2-5 and V is TRBV6-6, with D uncertain. CDR3: CASSYSLSLGETQYF. The CDR3 bases are TGTGCCAGCAGTTACTCCTTATCTCTAGGGGAGACCCAGTACTTC.